These T cell receptor beta chains were read from a single sample in a study of blood T cell repertoires in COVID-19. The repertoire was sequenced with immunoSEQ multiplex PCR; TCRdb's copy has only in-frame clones and lacks some. Of around 180,000 clones listed, 85% to 90% are singletons. The sequencing input was peripheral blood. These TCRs come from a woman in her 30s with active or convalescent COVID-19. CDR3s include the opening cysteine and the closing phenylalanine or tryptophan. Each record gives: D gene, J gene, clone size, V gene, CDR3 protein, CDR3 DNA. The D gene is left open where the match is weak. Rows give clone size only sometimes, using once, few, many, or a class for an expanded clone.

d_call: TRBD2; j_call: TRBJ2-2; clone_size: .; v_call: TRBV19; cdr3_aa: CASSIHPGLAGGNTGELFF; cdr3_nt: TGTGCCAGTAGTATACACCCCGGGTTAGCGGGGGGGAACACCGGGGAGCTGTTTTTT
d_call: .; j_call: TRBJ2-7; clone_size: .; v_call: TRBV19; cdr3_aa: CASSLQGFYEQYF; cdr3_nt: TGTGCCAGTAGTCTCCAGGGTTTCTACGAGCAGTACTTC
d_call: TRBD1; j_call: TRBJ1-1; clone_size: .; v_call: TRBV18; cdr3_aa: CASRTQGTEAFF; cdr3_nt: TGTGCCAGTAGGACACAGGGGACTGAAGCTTTCTTT
d_call: TRBD1; j_call: TRBJ1-2; clone_size: few; v_call: TRBV28; cdr3_aa: CASSPGDRQNYGYTF; cdr3_nt: TGTGCCAGCAGCCCCGGGGACAGACAGAACTATGGCTACACCTTC
d_call: .; j_call: TRBJ2-7; clone_size: few; v_call: TRBV4-2; cdr3_aa: CASSDGAYEQYF; cdr3_nt: TGTGCCAGCAGCGACGGGGCCTACGAGCAGTACTTC
d_call: TRBD1; j_call: TRBJ2-7; clone_size: .; v_call: TRBV12-3/TRBV12-4; cdr3_aa: CASSPGTDYEQYF; cdr3_nt: TGTGCCAGCAGCCCCGGGACAGACTACGAGCAGTACTTC
d_call: .; j_call: TRBJ2-3; clone_size: .; v_call: TRBV2; cdr3_aa: CASIKLDLDTQYF; cdr3_nt: TGTGCCAGCATCAAGCTTGACTTAGATACGCAGTATTTT
d_call: .; j_call: TRBJ1-6; clone_size: .; v_call: TRBV30; cdr3_aa: CAWSVGGVSYNSPLHF; cdr3_nt: TGTGCCTGGAGTGTTGGGGGGGTCTCCTATAATTCACCCCTCCACTTT
d_call: .; j_call: TRBJ1-2; clone_size: once; v_call: TRBV12-3/TRBV12-4; cdr3_aa: CASTIQGHGYTF; cdr3_nt: TGTGCCAGCACTATCCAGGGGCATGGCTACACCTTC
d_call: TRBD2; j_call: TRBJ2-1; clone_size: .; v_call: TRBV4-2; cdr3_aa: CASSQDRGRGNEQFF; cdr3_nt: TGTGCCAGCAGCCAAGATCGCGGGAGGGGGAATGAGCAGTTCTTC
d_call: .; j_call: TRBJ2-7; clone_size: .; v_call: TRBV3-1/TRBV3-2; cdr3_aa: CASSQELARGQYF; cdr3_nt: TGTGCCAGCAGCCAAGAATTGGCCCGCGGGCAGTACTTC
d_call: TRBD2; j_call: TRBJ2-3; clone_size: few; v_call: TRBV2; cdr3_aa: CASSGVAGSTDTQYF; cdr3_nt: TGTGCCAGCAGTGGCGTAGCGGGGAGCACAGATACGCAGTATTTT
d_call: TRBD1; j_call: TRBJ1-5; clone_size: .; v_call: TRBV6-6; cdr3_aa: CASSPGGRNQPQHF; cdr3_nt: TGTGCCAGCAGTCCAGGGGGCCGCAATCAGCCCCAGCATTTT
d_call: .; j_call: TRBJ2-7; clone_size: .; v_call: TRBV5-1; cdr3_aa: CASSFTYEQYF; cdr3_nt: TGCGCCAGCAGCTTTACCTACGAGCAGTACTTC
d_call: .; j_call: TRBJ1-3; clone_size: .; v_call: TRBV5-1; cdr3_aa: CASSQEKPSGNTIYF; cdr3_nt: TGCGCCAGCAGCCAAGAGAAGCCCTCTGGAAACACCATATATTTT
d_call: TRBD1; j_call: TRBJ2-2; clone_size: .; v_call: TRBV9; cdr3_aa: CASSAFHVPGQGTPNTGELFF; cdr3_nt: TGTGCCAGCAGCGCGTTCCACGTCCCGGGACAGGGGACACCGAACACCGGGGAGCTGTTTTTT
d_call: TRBD2; j_call: TRBJ2-1; clone_size: once; v_call: TRBV19; cdr3_aa: CASSTGLAGNEQFF; cdr3_nt: TGTGCCAGTAGTACGGGACTAGCGGGCAATGAGCAGTTCTTC
d_call: .; j_call: TRBJ1-2; clone_size: once; v_call: TRBV19; cdr3_aa: CASRRPGDYGYTF; cdr3_nt: TGTGCCAGTAGACGACCGGGAGATTATGGCTACACCTTC
d_call: .; j_call: TRBJ1-5; clone_size: .; v_call: TRBV28; cdr3_aa: CASRGAGHSNQPQHF; cdr3_nt: TGTGCCAGCAGGGGGGCAGGTCATAGCAATCAGCCCCAGCATTTT
d_call: .; j_call: TRBJ1-1; clone_size: .; v_call: TRBV29-1; cdr3_aa: CSVARVPMNTEAFF; cdr3_nt: TGCAGCGTTGCCCGGGTCCCCATGAACACTGAAGCTTTCTTT
d_call: TRBD2; j_call: TRBJ2-5; clone_size: .; v_call: TRBV4-1; cdr3_aa: CASSQGGTSRETQYF; cdr3_nt: TGCGCCAGCAGCCAAGGAGGGACTAGCCGAGAGACCCAGTACTTC
d_call: TRBD1; j_call: TRBJ1-6; clone_size: .; v_call: TRBV3-1/TRBV3-2; cdr3_aa: CASSQGTGLNSPLHF; cdr3_nt: TGTGCCAGCAGCCAGGGGACAGGGCTCAATTCACCCCTCCACTTT
d_call: TRBD2; j_call: TRBJ2-7; clone_size: .; v_call: TRBV10-2; cdr3_aa: CASSESTLAARYEQYF; cdr3_nt: TGCGCCAGCAGTGAGTCGACCCTAGCGGCGAGATACGAGCAGTACTTC
d_call: TRBD2; j_call: TRBJ2-2; clone_size: few; v_call: TRBV9; cdr3_aa: CASSARAGGGTGELFF; cdr3_nt: TGTGCCAGCAGCGCCAGAGCGGGAGGGGGCACCGGGGAGCTGTTTTTT
d_call: TRBD1; j_call: TRBJ1-1; clone_size: .; v_call: TRBV30; cdr3_aa: CAWSVDRVAFF; cdr3_nt: TGTGCCTGGAGTGTGGACAGGGTTGCTTTCTTT
d_call: .; j_call: TRBJ1-1; clone_size: .; v_call: TRBV7-9; cdr3_aa: CASSREWAEAFF; cdr3_nt: TGTGCCAGTTCTAGGGAGTGGGCTGAAGCTTTCTTT
d_call: .; j_call: TRBJ1-3; clone_size: few; v_call: TRBV2; cdr3_aa: CASSEGRGRRNTIYF; cdr3_nt: TGTGCCAGCAGTGAAGGACGGGGGAGGAGAAACACCATATATTTT
d_call: .; j_call: TRBJ1-1; clone_size: few; v_call: TRBV15; cdr3_aa: CATSRVGDTEAFF; cdr3_nt: TGTGCCACCAGCAGAGTAGGGGACACTGAAGCTTTCTTT
d_call: TRBD2; j_call: TRBJ2-1; clone_size: .; v_call: TRBV5-1; cdr3_aa: CASSSTSGGAGGYNEQFF; cdr3_nt: TGCGCCAGCAGCTCCACTAGCGGGGGTGCCGGGGGCTACAATGAGCAGTTCTTC
d_call: TRBD2; j_call: TRBJ2-1; clone_size: .; v_call: TRBV9; cdr3_aa: CASSVGSGGDSNEQFF; cdr3_nt: TGTGCCAGCAGCGTGGGCAGCGGGGGGGACTCCAATGAGCAGTTCTTC
d_call: TRBD1; j_call: TRBJ2-3; clone_size: .; v_call: TRBV6-4; cdr3_aa: CASSDSRGGGTDTQYF; cdr3_nt: TGTGCCAGCAGTGACTCAAGAGGGGGCGGCACAGATACGCAGTATTTT
d_call: .; j_call: TRBJ2-3; clone_size: .; v_call: TRBV7-2; cdr3_aa: CASSSPSTDTQYF; cdr3_nt: TGTGCCAGCAGCTCCCCTAGCACAGATACGCAGTATTTT
d_call: TRBD2; j_call: TRBJ2-7; clone_size: .; v_call: TRBV3-1/TRBV3-2; cdr3_aa: CASRISGRTNEQYF; cdr3_nt: TGTGCCAGCAGAATTAGCGGGAGAACTAACGAGCAGTACTTC
d_call: TRBD1; j_call: TRBJ2-7; clone_size: .; v_call: TRBV19; cdr3_aa: CASSFRQGAREQYF; cdr3_nt: TGTGCCAGTAGTTTTCGACAGGGGGCGCGAGAGCAGTACTTC
d_call: .; j_call: TRBJ2-3; clone_size: .; v_call: TRBV27; cdr3_aa: CASSSGLSDTQYF; cdr3_nt: TGTGCCAGCAGCTCGGGACTCTCAGATACGCAGTATTTT
d_call: TRBD1; j_call: TRBJ1-1; clone_size: .; v_call: TRBV3-1/TRBV3-2; cdr3_aa: CASSQRQGKNTEAFF; cdr3_nt: TGTGCCAGCAGCCAGAGACAGGGCAAGAACACTGAAGCTTTCTTT
d_call: TRBD2; j_call: TRBJ2-7; clone_size: .; v_call: TRBV4-1; cdr3_aa: CASSQGLAGEYEQYF; cdr3_nt: TGCGCCAGCAGCCAAGGACTAGCGGGAGAGTACGAGCAGTACTTC
d_call: .; j_call: TRBJ1-3; clone_size: .; v_call: TRBV7-9; cdr3_aa: CASSLALGSSGNTIYF; cdr3_nt: TGTGCCAGCAGCTTAGCCCTGGGGAGCTCTGGAAACACCATATATTTT
d_call: .; j_call: TRBJ2-7; clone_size: .; v_call: TRBV29-1; cdr3_aa: CSVAPAGITYEQYF; cdr3_nt: TGCAGCGTTGCCCCGGCAGGGATAACCTACGAGCAGTACTTC
d_call: TRBD2; j_call: TRBJ2-2; clone_size: .; v_call: TRBV15; cdr3_aa: CATSELAGGTGELFF; cdr3_nt: TGTGCCACCAGCGAACTAGCGGGAGGCACCGGGGAGCTGTTTTTT
d_call: TRBD1; j_call: TRBJ1-4; clone_size: .; v_call: TRBV28; cdr3_aa: CASSLQGENEKLFF; cdr3_nt: TGTGCCAGCAGTTTACAGGGGGAGAATGAAAAACTGTTTTTT
d_call: TRBD1; j_call: TRBJ1-4; clone_size: once; v_call: TRBV29-1; cdr3_aa: CSVDPGQGDEKLFF; cdr3_nt: TGCAGCGTTGACCCAGGCCAGGGGGATGAAAAACTGTTTTTT
d_call: TRBD2; j_call: TRBJ2-3; clone_size: .; v_call: TRBV18; cdr3_aa: CASSPSGDTDTQYF; cdr3_nt: TGTGCCAGCTCACCAAGCGGGGACACAGATACGCAGTATTTT
d_call: .; j_call: TRBJ2-1; clone_size: .; v_call: TRBV5-1; cdr3_aa: CASRSASTSSYNEQFF; cdr3_nt: TGCGCCAGCAGATCCGCTTCGACTAGCTCCTACAATGAGCAGTTCTTC
d_call: .; j_call: TRBJ2-7; clone_size: .; v_call: TRBV7-9; cdr3_aa: CASSLGVTQGTADEQYF; cdr3_nt: TGTGCCAGCAGCTTAGGAGTCACACAGGGAACGGCTGACGAGCAGTACTTC
d_call: .; j_call: TRBJ1-3; clone_size: .; v_call: TRBV4-1; cdr3_aa: CASSQGPGRNTIYF; cdr3_nt: TGCGCCAGCAGCCAAGGGCCAGGGCGAAACACCATATATTTT
d_call: TRBD2; j_call: TRBJ2-7; clone_size: .; v_call: TRBV28; cdr3_aa: CASSSAGLGDSEQYF; cdr3_nt: TGTGCCAGCAGCTCCGCAGGACTAGGTGACTCCGAGCAGTACTTC
d_call: .; j_call: TRBJ1-4; clone_size: .; v_call: TRBV25-1; cdr3_aa: CASSAHGGEEVEKLFF; cdr3_nt: TGTGCCAGCAGTGCCCACGGCGGGGAAGAAGTGGAAAAACTGTTTTTT
d_call: TRBD1; j_call: TRBJ2-1; clone_size: .; v_call: TRBV6-1; cdr3_aa: CASSLLGTGYSEQFF; cdr3_nt: TGTGCCAGCAGTCTCCTTGGGACAGGGTATTCTGAGCAGTTCTTC
d_call: .; j_call: TRBJ1-6; clone_size: .; v_call: TRBV29-1; cdr3_aa: CSVDEGSGLHF; cdr3_nt: TGCAGCGTTGACGAGGGATCGGGCCTCCACTTT
d_call: .; j_call: TRBJ2-6; clone_size: .; v_call: TRBV6-5; cdr3_aa: CASSQPAGANVLTF; cdr3_nt: TGTGCCAGCAGCCAACCGGCTGGGGCCAACGTCCTGACTTTC
d_call: .; j_call: TRBJ1-6; clone_size: .; v_call: TRBV9; cdr3_aa: CASSASTSSPLHF; cdr3_nt: TGTGCCAGCAGCGCCTCGACTAGTTCACCCCTCCACTTT
d_call: TRBD2; j_call: TRBJ2-1; clone_size: .; v_call: TRBV4-1; cdr3_aa: CASSQGAPTSGEYNEQFF; cdr3_nt: TGCGCCAGCAGCCAAGGGGCCCCGACTAGCGGGGAGTACAATGAGCAGTTCTTC
d_call: TRBD2; j_call: TRBJ2-7; clone_size: .; v_call: TRBV5-1; cdr3_aa: CASRSSGGYEQYF; cdr3_nt: TGCGCCAGCAGGTCTAGCGGGGGCTACGAGCAGTACTTC
d_call: TRBD1; j_call: TRBJ2-7; clone_size: .; v_call: TRBV25-1; cdr3_aa: CASETGTGWGRQYF; cdr3_nt: TGTGCCAGCGAGACCGGGACAGGGTGGGGTCGGCAGTACTTC
d_call: TRBD1; j_call: TRBJ2-1; clone_size: .; v_call: TRBV5-6; cdr3_aa: CASSSLQGASYNEQFF; cdr3_nt: TGTGCCAGCAGCTCCCTACAGGGGGCCTCCTACAATGAGCAGTTCTTC
d_call: TRBD2; j_call: TRBJ2-4; clone_size: .; v_call: TRBV20-1; cdr3_aa: CSASRGVAKNIQYF; cdr3_nt: TGCAGTGCTAGTCGGGGGGTAGCCAAAAACATTCAGTACTTC
d_call: .; j_call: TRBJ1-2; clone_size: once; v_call: TRBV30; cdr3_aa: CAWLLLPGANYGYTF; cdr3_nt: TGTGCCTGGCTCCTCCTCCCGGGAGCCAACTATGGCTACACCTTC
d_call: TRBD2; j_call: TRBJ2-3; clone_size: .; v_call: TRBV5-4; cdr3_aa: CASSFTSGITDTQYF; cdr3_nt: TGTGCCAGCAGCTTTACTAGCGGGATTACCGATACGCAGTATTTT
d_call: TRBD1; j_call: TRBJ1-2; clone_size: .; v_call: TRBV19; cdr3_aa: CASSQGDYGYTF; cdr3_nt: TGTGCCAGTAGCCAGGGGGATTATGGCTACACCTTC